This entry concerns a single T cell receptor (beta chain). Sequence at one end of the junction differs from germline and may be a read error. The data are from a study of blood T cells in healthy people across ages. Primers used in a second PCR of roughly 6 to 12 cycles were a sample-barcoded 5' primer and a J-beta primer mix. One entry per CDR3 protein results from TCRdb running MiXCR on the 5' RACE reads. Of about 780,000 distinct CDR3 sequences listed, roughly 60% are singletons. This CDR3 has 14 residues. Germline lookup yields CDR1 SGHTA and CDR2 FQGNSA. This sequence originates from a man aged 25-45 years in good health. The rearrangement links TRBV7-2 to TRBJ1-2, with D tentatively TRBD1 (5 bases). Sequencing was carried out using blood. In DNA, the CDR3 is TGTGTCAGCAGCCTCGGAGGGCCGGGGGGTGGCTACACCTTC. Amino acids: CVSSLGGPGGGYTF.